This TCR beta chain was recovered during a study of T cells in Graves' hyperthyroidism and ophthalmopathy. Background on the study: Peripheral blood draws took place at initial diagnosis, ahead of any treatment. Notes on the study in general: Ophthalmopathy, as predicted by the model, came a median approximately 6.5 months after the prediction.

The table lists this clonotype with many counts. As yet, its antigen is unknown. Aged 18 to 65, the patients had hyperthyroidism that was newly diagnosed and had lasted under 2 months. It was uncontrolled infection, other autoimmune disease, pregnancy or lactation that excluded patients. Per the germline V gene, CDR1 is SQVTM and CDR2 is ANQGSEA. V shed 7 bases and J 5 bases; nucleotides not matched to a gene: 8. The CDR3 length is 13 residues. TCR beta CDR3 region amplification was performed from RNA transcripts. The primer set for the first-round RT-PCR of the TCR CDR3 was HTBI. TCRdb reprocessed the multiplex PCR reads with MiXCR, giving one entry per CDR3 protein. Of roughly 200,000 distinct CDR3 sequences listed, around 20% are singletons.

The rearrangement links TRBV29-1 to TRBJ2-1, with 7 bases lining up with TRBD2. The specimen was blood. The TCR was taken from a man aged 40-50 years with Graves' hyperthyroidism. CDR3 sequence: CSARGNFNNEQFF. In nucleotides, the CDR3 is TGCAGCGCGCGGGGGAATTTCAACAATGAGCAGTTCTTC.